The T cell receptor (beta chain) described here comes from a study of blood T cell repertoires in COVID-19. Study details: The samples span acute and convalescent COVID-19 from the United States, Italy and Spain.

Repertoires were generated with immunoSEQ multiplex PCR, while TCRdb's copy carries only in-frame clones and drops some. The repertoire holds some 180,000 clones, with less than 85% as singletons. Per germline, CDR1 MDHEN and CDR2 SYDVKM. Trimming removed 6 bases at V and 8 bases at J, with 13 bases between. This CDR3 is 13 amino acids long. The source is a woman aged 55-69 years with acute COVID-19. V usage is TRBV28 and J usage is TRBJ1-4; tentatively, D is TRBD1 (5 bases). Sample: PBMCs or T cells enriched from blood (not recorded which). The CDR3 region has the DNA TGTGCCAGCAGCAAATGGAAGGGGGAAAAACTGTTTTTT. It translates to CASSKWKGEKLFF. The full variable domain, with the rest looked up from reference TRBV28 and TRBJ1-4, is DVKVTQSSRYLVKRTGEKVFLECVQDMDHENMFWYRQDPGLGLRLIYFSYDVKMKEKGDIPEGYSVSREKKERFSLILESASTNQTSMYLCASSKWKGEKLFFGSGTQLSVL.